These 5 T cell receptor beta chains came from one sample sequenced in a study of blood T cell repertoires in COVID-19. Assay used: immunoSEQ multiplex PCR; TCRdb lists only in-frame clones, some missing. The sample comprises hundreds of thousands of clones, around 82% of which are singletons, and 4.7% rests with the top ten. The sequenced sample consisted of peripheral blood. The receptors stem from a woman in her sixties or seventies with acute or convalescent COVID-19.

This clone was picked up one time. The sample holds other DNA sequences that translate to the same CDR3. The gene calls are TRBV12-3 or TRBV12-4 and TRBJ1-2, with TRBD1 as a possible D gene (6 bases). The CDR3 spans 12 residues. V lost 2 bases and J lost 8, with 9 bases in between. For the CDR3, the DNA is TGTGCCAGCAGTTTATCAGGGGAAGGCTACACCTTC. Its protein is CASSLSGEGYTF.

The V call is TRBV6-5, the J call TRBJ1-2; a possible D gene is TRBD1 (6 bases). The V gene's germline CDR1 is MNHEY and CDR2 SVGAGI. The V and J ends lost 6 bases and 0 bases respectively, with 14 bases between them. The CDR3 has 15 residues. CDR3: CASSRNRVANYGYTF. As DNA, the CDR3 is TGTGCCAGCAGCAGAAACAGGGTAGCTAACTATGGCTACACCTTC.

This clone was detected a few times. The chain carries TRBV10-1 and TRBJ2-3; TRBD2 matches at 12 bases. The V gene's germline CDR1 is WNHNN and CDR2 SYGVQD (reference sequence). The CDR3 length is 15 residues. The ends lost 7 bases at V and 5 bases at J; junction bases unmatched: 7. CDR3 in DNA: TGCGCCAGCACGAAACTAGCGGGGGGCCAAGATACGCAGTATTTT. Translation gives CASTKLAGGQDTQYF.

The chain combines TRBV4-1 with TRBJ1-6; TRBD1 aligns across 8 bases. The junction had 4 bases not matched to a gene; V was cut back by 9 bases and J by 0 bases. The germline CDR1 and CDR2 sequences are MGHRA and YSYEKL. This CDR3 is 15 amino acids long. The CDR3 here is CASTGGSSYNSPLHF. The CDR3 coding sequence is TGCGCCAGTACAGGGGGGAGCTCCTATAATTCACCCCTCCACTTT.

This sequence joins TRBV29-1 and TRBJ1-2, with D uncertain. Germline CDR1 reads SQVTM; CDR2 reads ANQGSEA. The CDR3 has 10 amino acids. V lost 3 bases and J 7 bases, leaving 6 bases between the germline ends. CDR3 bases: TGCAGCGTTGATACACGTGGCTACACCTTC. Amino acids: CSVDTRGYTF.